These T cell receptor beta chains were read from a single sample in a study of technical replicates of blood from several donors. TCRdb's copy holds only in-frame clones and misses some; the assay was immunoSEQ multiplex PCR. The sample has over 65,000 clones, just under 97% seen once. Sample: T cells isolated from PBMCs. Receptors were obtained from a human donor in good health. CDR3s include the opening cysteine and the closing phenylalanine or tryptophan. Each record gives: J gene, clone size, V gene, D gene, CDR3 DNA, CDR3 protein. The D gene is left open where the match is weak. Clone size is stated in some rows and not others, as once, few, many or a class when expanded.

>TRBJ2-2|-|TRBV9|TRBD2
TGTGCCAGCAGCGTAGTGTGGGCGGGAGGGACGAACACCGGGGAGCTGTTTTTT
CASSVVWAGGTNTGELFF
>TRBJ1-1|-|TRBV4-1|TRBD1
TGCGCCAGCAGCCCAGGGGGCCTGAACACTGAAGCTTTCTTT
CASSPGGLNTEAFF
>TRBJ1-2|-|TRBV23-1|-
TGCGCCAGCAGTCAAGGGTTCAGGCCCAACTATGGCTACACCTTC
CASSQGFRPNYGYTF
>TRBJ1-1|-|TRBV27|-
TGTGCCAGCAGTTTAGGTTCGCACAGTGAAGCTTTCTTT
CASSLGSHSEAFF
>TRBJ1-1|-|TRBV13|TRBD1
TGTGCCAGCAGCTTAACAGGGGAGGACACTGAAGCTTTCTTT
CASSLTGEDTEAFF
>TRBJ2-7|-|TRBV5-1|TRBD1
TGCGCCAGCAGCGGTATTACAGGGGAAATCTACGAGCAGTACTTC
CASSGITGEIYEQYF
>TRBJ2-7|once|TRBV2|-
TGTGCCAGCAGTGCTGGGGCAGGAACCTACGAGCAGTACTTC
CASSAGAGTYEQYF
>TRBJ2-1|-|TRBV29-1|-
TGCAGCGTTGACGTCCTGAGCTCCTACAATGAGCAGTTCTTC
CSVDVLSSYNEQFF
>TRBJ2-7|-|TRBV4-2|TRBD2
TGTGCCAGCAGCCAGGCGGAGGGACTAGCGGGAGCATACGAGCAGTACTTC
CASSQAEGLAGAYEQYF
>TRBJ2-7|-|TRBV6-1|TRBD1
TGTGCCAGCAGGGGGGGACAGGGAATATACGAGCAGTACTTC
CASRGGQGIYEQYF
>TRBJ2-1|-|TRBV5-1|-
TGCGCCAGCGGATCAGGGGACAATGAGCAGTTCTTC
CASGSGDNEQFF
>TRBJ1-4|-|TRBV4-1|-
TGCGCCAGCAGCCAAGTGGCCAGGGGAAATGAAAAACTGTTTTTT
CASSQVARGNEKLFF
>TRBJ2-2|-|TRBV2|TRBD2
TGTGCCAGCAGTGAAAGAGCGGGAGTCGGGGAGCTGTTTTTT
CASSERAGVGELFF
>TRBJ2-3|-|TRBV5-1|TRBD2
TGCGCCAGCAGCTTGGCATCTAGCGGGGGGGGGACAGATACGCAGTATTTT
CASSLASSGGGTDTQYF
>TRBJ1-2|-|TRBV30|-
TGTGCCTCGGGGATTGGTGGCTACACCTTC
CASGIGGYTF
>TRBJ1-4|-|TRBV5-8|TRBD1
TGTGCCAGCAGCTTGGAGGACAGGGACGGAAAACTGTTTTTT
CASSLEDRDGKLFF
>TRBJ2-2|-|TRBV2|-
TGTGCCAGCAGGGCGTCCTCCGGGACACACACCGGGGAGCTGTTTTTT
CASRASSGTHTGELFF
>TRBJ1-2|-|TRBV5-1|TRBD1
TGCGCCAGCAGCAAAGTAGGGACAGTCATTGGCTACACCTTC
CASSKVGTVIGYTF
>TRBJ2-7|-|TRBV5-1|-
TGCGCCAGCAGCCCCCTCGGTTCGGGAACGGTATACGAGCAGTACTTC
CASSPLGSGTVYEQYF
>TRBJ1-1|once|TRBV7-9|-
TGTGCCAGCAGCTTCTCTCTCAAAAAAGGACAGAGAGAAGCTTTCTTT
CASSFSLKKGQREAFF
>TRBJ2-3|-|TRBV5-4|TRBD2
TGTGCCAGCAGCCCCCGGGAGGGGTCAGATACGCAGTATTTT
CASSPREGSDTQYF
>TRBJ2-3|once|TRBV15|-
TGTGCCACCAGCTCCTCCGGCACAGATACGCAGTATTTT
CATSSSGTDTQYF
>TRBJ2-5|once|TRBV18|-
TGTGCCAGCTCACCAGAGGGGAGGCAAGAGACCCAGTACTTC
CASSPEGRQETQYF
>TRBJ1-2|-|TRBV4-1|-
TGCGCCAGCAGCCAGCCTCTAGGGGTTGACGGCTACACCTTC
CASSQPLGVDGYTF
>TRBJ2-7|-|TRBV28|TRBD1
TGTGCCAGCAGGCGACAGGGGGCCATCTACGAGCAGTACTTC
CASRRQGAIYEQYF
>TRBJ2-7|-|TRBV9|-
TGTGCCAGCAGCGTAGGGGCAGGGAATTACGAGCAGTACTTC
CASSVGAGNYEQYF
>TRBJ2-3|-|TRBV19|-
TGTGCCACAACCCAGACAGGCACAGATACGCAGTATTTT
CATTQTGTDTQYF
>TRBJ2-7|-|TRBV7-8|TRBD1
TGTGCCAGCAGCCTACATGGGACAGCCTACGAGCAGTACTTC
CASSLHGTAYEQYF
>TRBJ1-1|-|TRBV6-1|-
TGTGGTGATTTGGCAGATCGTGAAGCTTTCTTT
CGDLADREAFF
>TRBJ2-5|-|TRBV7-2|-
TGTGCCAGCAGCACACAGGGGACTGGGGAGACCCAGTACTTC
CASSTQGTGETQYF
>TRBJ1-1|-|TRBV4-1|-
TGCGCCAGCAGCCAGAAACGGGAGAACACTGAAGCTTTCTTT
CASSQKRENTEAFF
>TRBJ1-4|-|TRBV28|-
TGTGCCAGCAAAACCAGGGTGGGTGAAAAACTGTTTTTT
CASKTRVGEKLFF
>TRBJ2-1|once|TRBV27|-
TGTGCCAGCAGCCCGGGGACTAATGAGCAGTTCTTC
CASSPGTNEQFF
>TRBJ1-2|-|TRBV10-3|TRBD1
TGTGCCATCAGGCGGGACAGGGGTGATGGCTACACCTTC
CAIRRDRGDGYTF
>TRBJ2-7|-|TRBV4-1|TRBD1
TGCGCCAGCAGCCAAGATCAACGGACAGGGGTTCCGTACTTC
CASSQDQRTGVPYF
>TRBJ1-2|-|TRBV6-1|TRBD1
TGTGCCAGCAGTGAAGTATGGACAGGGATCTATGGCTACACCTTC
CASSEVWTGIYGYTF
>TRBJ2-1|-|TRBV6-4|-
TGTGCCAGCAGTGACGGGAGAAACAGCAATGAGCAGTTCTTC
CASSDGRNSNEQFF
>TRBJ2-2|-|TRBV4-2|-
TGTGCCAGCAGCCAAGAGGCGACTAACACCGGGGAGCTGTTTTTT
CASSQEATNTGELFF
>TRBJ2-7|-|TRBV6-5|TRBD1
TGTGCCAGTCGACCTGGGGACAGCTACTCCTACGAGCAGTACTTC
CASRPGDSYSYEQYF
>TRBJ2-1|-|TRBV27|-
TGTGCCAGCAGTTTGGGGAGTGAGCAGTTCTTC
CASSLGSEQFF
>TRBJ2-7|-|TRBV6-1|-
TGTGCCAGCAGTGATAGAGAATCCTACGAGCAGTACTTC
CASSDRESYEQYF
>TRBJ2-1|-|TRBV11-2|TRBD2
TGTGCCAGCAGGCCCGCACTAGCGGGAGTCAATGAGCAGTTCTTC
CASRPALAGVNEQFF
>TRBJ1-6|-|TRBV4-1|-
TGCGCCAGCAGCCCCCGTCCTCCCGAGGGTAATTTATGGCGTTCACCCCTCCACTTT
CASSPRPPEGNLWRSPLHF
>TRBJ1-4|-|TRBV2|-
TGTGCCAGCAGAAGACAGGATTCCTTTAATGAAAAACTGTTTTTT
CASRRQDSFNEKLFF
>TRBJ1-2|-|TRBV6-1|TRBD1
TGTGCCAGCAGTGCGACAACTAACAGGGGTTTTGGTTATGGCTACACCTTC
CASSATTNRGFGYGYTF
>TRBJ1-1|-|TRBV19|TRBD1
TGTGCCAGTAGTAGCCGTGGGGACAGGGAAGCTTTCTTT
CASSSRGDREAFF
>TRBJ1-3|-|TRBV6-1|-
TGTGCCAGCAGTGAGAAGGGGGTAATCGGTAACACCATATATTTT
CASSEKGVIGNTIYF
>TRBJ1-1|once|TRBV28|TRBD1
TGTGCCAGCAGCATTGACAGGGGGAAAGTGAACACTGAAGCTTTCTTT
CASSIDRGKVNTEAFF
>TRBJ2-7|-|TRBV5-1|-
TGCGCCAGCAGCTTGGGACCCCCACTAGGATACGAGCAGTACTTC
CASSLGPPLGYEQYF
>TRBJ2-5|once|TRBV4-1|-
TGCGCCAGCAGCCGTACCCCGACTGAAAAAGAGACCCAGTACTTC
CASSRTPTEKETQYF
>TRBJ2-1|-|TRBV7-6|TRBD2
TGTGCCAGCAGCCAGGGACTAGCGGGGTTCAATGAGCAGTTCTTC
CASSQGLAGFNEQFF
>TRBJ2-5|-|TRBV7-9|TRBD1
TGTGCCAGCAGCACGACAGGGTCAGAGACCCAGTACTTC
CASSTTGSETQYF
>TRBJ1-2|-|TRBV7-9|-
TGTGCCAGCAGCTTAGGTTTTGGCAGTAACTATGGCTACACCTTC
CASSLGFGSNYGYTF
>TRBJ1-5|-|TRBV12-5|-
TGTGCTAGTGGAGCGGGCGGGAATCAGCCCCAGCATTTT
CASGAGGNQPQHF
>TRBJ2-1|-|TRBV11-3|-
TGTGCCAGCAGCCTCCTATTAGCGGTTTACAATGAGCAGTTCTTC
CASSLLLAVYNEQFF
>TRBJ2-7|-|TRBV11-3|TRBD1
TGTGCCAGCAGCTTAGAACTCGGGACAGGGGCCTACGAGCAGTACTTC
CASSLELGTGAYEQYF
>TRBJ2-7|-|TRBV11-3|-
TGTGCCAGCAGTCAGGCAGGGTTTCTCAGCTCCTACGAGCAGTACTTC
CASSQAGFLSSYEQYF
>TRBJ2-7|once|TRBV11-3|TRBD1
TGTGCCAGCAGCCCCCGGACAGGGGTCTACGAGCAGTACTTC
CASSPRTGVYEQYF
>TRBJ1-2|-|TRBV5-1|-
TGCGCCAGCAGCTTGCGTTCAGGGAAGACGGATGGCTACACCTTC
CASSLRSGKTDGYTF
>TRBJ1-1|-|TRBV19|TRBD1
TGTGCCAGTAGTATGAAGTCAGGGGGCGGGGCTGAAGCTTTCTTT
CASSMKSGGGAEAFF